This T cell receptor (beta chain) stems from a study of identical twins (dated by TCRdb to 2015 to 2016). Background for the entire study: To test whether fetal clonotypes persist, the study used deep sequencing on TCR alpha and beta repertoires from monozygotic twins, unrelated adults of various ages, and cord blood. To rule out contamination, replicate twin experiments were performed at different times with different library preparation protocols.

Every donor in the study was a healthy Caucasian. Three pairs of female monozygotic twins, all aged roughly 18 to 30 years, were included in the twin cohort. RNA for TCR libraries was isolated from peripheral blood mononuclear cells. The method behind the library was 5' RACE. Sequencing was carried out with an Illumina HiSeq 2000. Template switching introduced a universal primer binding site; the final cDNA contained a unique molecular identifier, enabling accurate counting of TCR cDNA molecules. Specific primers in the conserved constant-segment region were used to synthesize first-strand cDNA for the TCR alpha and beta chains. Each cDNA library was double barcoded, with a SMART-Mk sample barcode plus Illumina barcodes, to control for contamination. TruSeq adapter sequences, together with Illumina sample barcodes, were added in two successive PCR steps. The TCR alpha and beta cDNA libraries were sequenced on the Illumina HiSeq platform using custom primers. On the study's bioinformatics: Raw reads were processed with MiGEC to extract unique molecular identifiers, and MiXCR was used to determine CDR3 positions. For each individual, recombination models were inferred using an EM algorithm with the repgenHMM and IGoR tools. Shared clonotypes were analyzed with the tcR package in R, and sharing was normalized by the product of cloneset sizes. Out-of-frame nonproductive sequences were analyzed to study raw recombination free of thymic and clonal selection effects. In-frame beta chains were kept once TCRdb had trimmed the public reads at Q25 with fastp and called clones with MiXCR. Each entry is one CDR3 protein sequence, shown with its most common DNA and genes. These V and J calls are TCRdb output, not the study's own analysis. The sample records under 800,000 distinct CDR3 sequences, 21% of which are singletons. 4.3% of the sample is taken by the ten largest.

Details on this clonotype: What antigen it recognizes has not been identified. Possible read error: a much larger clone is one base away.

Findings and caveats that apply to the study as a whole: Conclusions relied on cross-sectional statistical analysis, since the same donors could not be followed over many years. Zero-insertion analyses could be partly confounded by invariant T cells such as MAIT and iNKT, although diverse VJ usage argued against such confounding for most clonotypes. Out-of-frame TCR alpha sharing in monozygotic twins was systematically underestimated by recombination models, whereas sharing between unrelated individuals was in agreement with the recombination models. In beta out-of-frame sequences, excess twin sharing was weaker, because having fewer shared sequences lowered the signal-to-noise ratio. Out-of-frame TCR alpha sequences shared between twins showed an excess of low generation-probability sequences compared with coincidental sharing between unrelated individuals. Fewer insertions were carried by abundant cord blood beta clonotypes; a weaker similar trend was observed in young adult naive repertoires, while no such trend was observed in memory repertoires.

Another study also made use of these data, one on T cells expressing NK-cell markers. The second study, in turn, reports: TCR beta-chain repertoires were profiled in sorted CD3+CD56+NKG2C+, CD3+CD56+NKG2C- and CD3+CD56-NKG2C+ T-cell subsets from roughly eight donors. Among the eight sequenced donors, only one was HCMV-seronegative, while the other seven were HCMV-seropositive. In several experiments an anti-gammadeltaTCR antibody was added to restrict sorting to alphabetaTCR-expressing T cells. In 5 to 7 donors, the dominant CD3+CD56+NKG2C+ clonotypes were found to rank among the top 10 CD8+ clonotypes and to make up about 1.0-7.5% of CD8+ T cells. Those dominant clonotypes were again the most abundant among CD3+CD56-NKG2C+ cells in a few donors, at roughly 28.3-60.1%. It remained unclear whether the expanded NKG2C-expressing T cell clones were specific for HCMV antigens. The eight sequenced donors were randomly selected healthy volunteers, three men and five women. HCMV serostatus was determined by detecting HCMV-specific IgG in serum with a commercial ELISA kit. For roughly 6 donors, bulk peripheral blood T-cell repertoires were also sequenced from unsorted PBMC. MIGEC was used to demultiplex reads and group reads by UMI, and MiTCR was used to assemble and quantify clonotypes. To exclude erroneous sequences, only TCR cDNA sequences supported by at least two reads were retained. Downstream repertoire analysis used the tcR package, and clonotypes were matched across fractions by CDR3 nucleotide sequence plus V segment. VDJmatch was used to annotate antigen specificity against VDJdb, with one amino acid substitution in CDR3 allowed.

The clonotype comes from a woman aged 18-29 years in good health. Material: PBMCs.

CDR3 loop: CCAQSNEQFF. The sequenced DNA: TGCTGTGCCCAGAGCAATGAGCAGTTCTTC. The chain is made from TRBV20-1 and TRBJ2-1; the D gene is not confidently resolved. CDR1 and CDR2 (DFQATT, SNEGSKA) derive from the germline V gene (reference sequence). From the cysteine up to the phenylalanine, the CDR3 has a length of 10 residues. Of the read, only the CDR3 DNA is kept; its 30 bases are in frame from base 1.